These 32 T cell receptor beta chains originate from one sample sequenced in a study of blood T cell repertoires in COVID-19. Generated by immunoSEQ multiplex PCR, the TCRdb table keeps only in-frame clones and is missing some. The data contain around 420,000 clones, around 90% of them seen just once; the ten biggest clones take up around 2%. The sequencing input was PBMCs or T cells enriched from blood (not recorded which). These receptors came from a woman aged 40 to 50 with acute COVID-19.

The gene calls are TRBV2 and TRBJ1-1; no reliable D call. The V end lost 4 bases, the J end lost 1 base, and 16 bases lay between the germline ends. Per germline, CDR1 SNHLY and CDR2 FYNNEI. The CDR3 has 16 amino acids. CDR3 protein: CASSAPRFGGNTEAFF. CDR3 sequence (DNA): TGTGCCAGCAGTGCCCCCCGTTTTGGAGGGAACACTGAAGCTTTCTTT.

J is TRBJ1-1 and V is TRBV7-8; D unclear. Trimming cost V 2 bases and J 1 base, with 8 bases left between them. This CDR3 comprises 14 residues. Germline values: CDR1 SGHVS, CDR2 FQNEAQ. The CDR3 coding sequence is TGTGCCAGCAGCTTACTAGAGGCGAACACTGAAGCTTTCTTT. Translation gives CASSLLEANTEAFF.

CDR3 nucleotides: TGCGCCAGCAGGCCGTGGACAGGGTCCAATCAGCCCCAGCATTTT. Protein product: CASRPWTGSNQPQHF. J is TRBJ1-5 and V is TRBV5-1; 8 nucleotides line up with TRBD1. V lost 5 bases and J lost 3; bases outside the gene matches: 7. The CDR3 has 15 amino acids. Per germline, CDR1 SGHRS and CDR2 YFSETQ.

The rearrangement joins TRBV11-2 to TRBJ2-1, with TRBD2 matching over 7 bases. This CDR3 has 16 amino acids. CDR1 is SGHAT and CDR2 is FQNNGV in the germline V gene. After removal of 6 bases from V and 0 bases from J, the junction contained 8 bases not matched to a gene. DNA for the CDR3: TGTGCCAGCAGATGGTGGGGACTAAGCTCCTACAATGAGCAGTTCTTC. Residues: CASRWWGLSSYNEQFF. The full variable domain, with the rest looked up from reference TRBV11-2 and TRBJ2-1, is EAGVAQSPRYKIIEKRQSVAFWCNPISGHATLYWYQQILGQGPKLLIQFQNNGVVDDSQLPKDRFSAERLKGVDSTLKIQPAKLEDSAVYLCASRWWGLSSYNEQFFGPGTRLTVL.

This chain connects TRBV9 to TRBJ2-7; perhaps TRBD2 as D (6 bases). The CDR3 runs 14 residues. The germline V and J ends were trimmed by 0 bases and 10 bases, with 17 bases remaining between them. Germline loops: CDR1 SGDLS, CDR2 YYNGEE. The CDR3 coding sequence is TGTGCCAGCAGCGTAGGGTTGGCCGGGGGACGCCAGTACTTC. Amino acid sequence: CASSVGLAGGRQYF.

This clone was counted once. The gene calls are TRBV29-1 and TRBJ1-2; the match to TRBD1 covers 8 bases. The CDR3 is 14 residues long. Germline values: CDR1 SQVTM, CDR2 ANQGSEA. Trimming cost V 4 bases and J 2 bases; bases outside gene matches: 6. The CDR3 DNA is TGCAGCGTTGGGGGCAGGGGGCAGAACTATGGCTACACCTTC. Translated: CSVGGRGQNYGYTF.

The CDR3 loop is CASRRTGLNYGYTF. The CDR3 DNA reads TGTGCCAGCAGGCGGACAGGGCTTAACTATGGCTACACCTTC. This chain links TRBV5-6 with TRBJ1-2, with 8 bases identical to TRBD1. V shed 5 bases and J 1 base; nucleotides not matched to a gene: 4. CDR3 length: 14 amino acids. CDR1 is SGHDT and CDR2 is YYEEEE in the germline V gene.

The chain joins TRBV11-2 to TRBJ2-1, with TRBD2 identical over 11 bases. V dropped 2 bases and J dropped 0; count of bases not matched to a gene: 3. CDR1 is SGHAT and CDR2 is FQNNGV in the germline V gene. CDR3 length: 17 amino acids. CDR3 DNA: TGTGCCAGCAGCTTACGACTAGCGGGGATCTCCTACAATGAGCAGTTCTTC. Protein sequence: CASSLRLAGISYNEQFF.

The V and J genes are TRBV5-6 and TRBJ1-1; no firm D call. The germline CDR1 and CDR2 sequences are SGHDT and YYEEEE. With 0 bases removed from V and 3 bases from J, the gap between germline ends came to 6 bases. The CDR3 is made up of 13 amino acids. CDR3 sequence reads: CASSLVSHTEAFF. In DNA, the CDR3 is TGTGCCAGCAGCTTGGTTTCTCACACTGAAGCTTTCTTT.

This clone has a single count. This chain joins TRBV7-9 and TRBJ1-2; TRBD1 agrees at 9 bases. This CDR3 region has 12 residues. V lost 6 bases, J lost 8 bases, and 4 bases stayed unmatched. The V gene's germline CDR1 is SEHNR and CDR2 FQNEAQ (reference sequence). As DNA, the CDR3 is TGTGCCAGCAGGGGACAGGGTTACGGCTACACCTTC. The encoded protein is CASRGQGYGYTF.

The chain has TRBV3-1 (or the pseudogene TRBV3-2) and TRBJ1-4; maybe TRBD1 (5 bases). Germline loops: CDR1 LGHDT, CDR2 YNNKEL (reference sequence). This CDR3 comprises 15 residues. V was shortened by 3 bases and J by 1 base, with 9 bases between the two germline ends. CDR3: CASSQTGGTNEKLFF. The CDR3, as DNA: TGTGCCAGCAGCCAGACGGGGGGAACTAATGAAAAACTGTTTTTT.

This rearrangement joins TRBV3-1 (or the pseudogene TRBV3-2) to TRBJ1-5, with 8 positions matching TRBD1. Losses at the gene ends were 0 bases for V and 3 bases for J; bases not matched to a gene: 1. The germline V gene encodes CDR1 LGHDT and CDR2 YNNKEL (reference sequence). The CDR3 length is 15 residues. Here the CDR3 DNA reads TGTGCCAGCAGCCAAGACAGGGGGCCCAATCAGCCCCAGCATTTT. Translation gives CASSQDRGPNQPQHF.

The chain uses TRBV6-5 and TRBJ1-2; TRBD1 aligns across 8 bases. V shed 0 bases, J shed 4 bases, and the junction held 7 bases outside the gene matches. Looked up from germline, CDR1 is MNHEY and CDR2 is SVGAGI. The CDR3 length is 16 residues. CDR3 sequence: CASSYSSGGGGYGYTF. For the CDR3, the DNA is TGTGCCAGCAGTTACTCATCAGGGGGCGGAGGCTATGGCTACACCTTC.

The chain carries TRBV5-1 and TRBJ2-3, with unresolved D. Trimming removed 0 bases at V and 2 bases at J, with 10 bases between. CDR1 is SGHRS, CDR2 YFSETQ, per germline. This CDR3 is 15 amino acids long. CDR3 protein: CASSLVYSPTDTQYF. CDR3 coding DNA: TGCGCCAGCAGCTTGGTTTACAGCCCCACAGATACGCAGTATTTT. Complete variable domain (other parts from reference TRBV5-1 and TRBJ2-3): KAGVTQTPRYLIKTRGQQVTLSCSPISGHRSVSWYQQTPGQGLQFLFEYFSETQRNKGNFPGRFSGRQFSNSRSEMNVSTLELGDSALYLCASSLVYSPTDTQYFGPGTRLTVL.

The chain combines TRBV19 with TRBJ2-2, with TRBD1 identical over 10 bases. This CDR3 region has 16 residues. CDR1 and CDR2 from the germline V gene are LNHDA and SQIVND (reference sequence). Trimming cost V 3 bases and J 7 bases; bases outside gene matches: 8. The chain's CDR3 is CASSIWTGGRSGELFF. The CDR3 coding sequence is TGTGCCAGTAGTATCTGGACAGGGGGTCGGAGCGGGGAGCTGTTTTTT.

This chain joins TRBV3-1 (or the pseudogene TRBV3-2) and TRBJ1-6, with D tentatively TRBD1 (6 bases). The CDR3 consists of 13 residues. From germline, CDR1 is LGHDT and CDR2 YNNKEL (reference sequence). With 3 bases removed from V and 10 bases from J, the gap between germline ends came to 10 bases. CDR3 DNA: TGTGCCAGCAGCCAGGGGGCGGAGTCACCCCTCCACTTT. Encoded protein: CASSQGAESPLHF.

CDR3 bases: TGTGCCAGCAGACTGGGACAGGGGGCATATGGCTACACCTTC. It encodes CASRLGQGAYGYTF. The chain is built from TRBV5-4 and TRBJ1-2; 12 bases line up with TRBD1. The V gene end was trimmed by 5 bases and the J gene end by 5 bases; junction bases not matched to a gene: 4. Per germline, CDR1 SGHNT and CDR2 YYREEE (reference sequence). The CDR3 contains 14 residues.

This chain joins TRBV5-4 and TRBJ2-7; 12 nucleotides agree with TRBD2. Germline V gene sequence: CDR1 SGHNT, CDR2 YYREEE (reference sequence). The CDR3 has 16 amino acids. The junction had 9 bases not matched to a gene; V was cut back by 2 bases and J by 6 bases. DNA for the CDR3: TGTGCCAGCAGCTTTGCTAGCGGGGGGGCAGGGAGCGAGCAGTACTTC. This sequence encodes CASSFASGGAGSEQYF.

The chain combines TRBV12-3 or TRBV12-4 with TRBJ1-2; D might be TRBD1 (6 bases). This CDR3 has 13 residues. Trimming took 6 bases from V and 8 from J, leaving 16 bases between them. This chain's CDR3 is CASRDGGGQGYTF. CDR3 sequence (DNA): TGTGCCAGCAGGGATGGGGGGGGACAAGGCTACACCTTC.

The rearrangement joins TRBV24-1 to TRBJ1-2; 8 nucleotides line up with TRBD1. With V trimmed by 5 bases and J by 5 bases, 3 bases remained unmatched. The V gene's germline CDR1 is KGHDR and CDR2 SFDVKD. This CDR3 has 13 residues. CDR3 protein: CATSARTGYGYTF. CDR3 coding DNA: TGTGCCACCAGTGCCAGGACAGGGTATGGCTACACCTTC.

This clone was observed a single time. The genes are TRBV6-5 and TRBJ2-3; the match to TRBD1 covers 11 bases. This CDR3 is 13 amino acids long. The V and J ends lost 6 bases and 6 bases, in that order; junction bases with no gene match: 2. Germline V gene data show CDR1 as MNHEY and CDR2 as SVGAGI. The CDR3 loop reads CASRGTGGDTQYF. Here the CDR3 DNA reads TGTGCCAGCAGGGGGACAGGGGGGGATACGCAGTATTTT.

The chain joins TRBV3-1 (or the pseudogene TRBV3-2) to TRBJ1-2; TRBD1 matches 8 bases. This CDR3 is built from 14 residues. Germline trimming cut 1 base from V and 7 bases from J; bases unmatched to any gene: 5. Germline CDR1 and CDR2: LGHDT and YNNKEL (reference sequence). The CDR3 spells CASSQVDREGGYTF. For the CDR3, the DNA is TGTGCCAGCAGCCAAGTGGACAGGGAGGGTGGCTACACCTTC.

This sequence joins TRBV30 and TRBJ2-3; TRBD1 aligns across 8 bases. CDR3 length: 17 residues. CDR1 is GTSNPN and CDR2 is SVGIG in the germline V gene (reference sequence). Trimming at V came to 1 base and at J to 4 bases, leaving 13 bases not matched to a gene. The CDR3 DNA is TGTGCCTGGAGTGAAAACGGCAGGGGGCGTTCATCAGATACGCAGTATTTT. It codes for CAWSENGRGRSSDTQYF.

J is TRBJ2-2 and V is TRBV10-3; the D gene is possibly TRBD2 (5 bases). V was pared by 2 bases and J by 1 base, with 14 bases between. Germline lookup yields CDR1 ENHRY and CDR2 SYGVKD. This CDR3 region has 17 residues. CDR3 DNA sequence: TGTGCCATCAGTGAGACGGCGGGCGAACTGAACACCGGGGAGCTGTTTTTT. It specifies CAISETAGELNTGELFF.

This clone was picked up one time. The V call is TRBV12-3 or TRBV12-4, the J call TRBJ1-1; D possibly corresponds to TRBD1 (5 bases). The CDR3 is 13 residues long. V was trimmed by 6 bases and J by 11 bases, leaving 19 bases between them. For the CDR3, the DNA is TGTGCCAGCAGAATACAGGTTATCGGGTCGGCTTTCTTT. Translating gives CASRIQVIGSAFF.

In its sample, this clone was seen once. The J gene is TRBJ1-1, the V gene TRBV30, with TRBD1 matching over 8 bases. Germline V gene lookup returns CDR1 GTSNPN and CDR2 SVGIG (reference sequence). The CDR3 runs 15 residues. The J segment lost 5 bases and the V segment lost 2 bases, leaving 10 bases of the junction unmatched. The CDR3, as DNA: TGTGCCTGGAGTCCCCCGGGACAGGAGGGGACTGAAGCTTTCTTT. This gives the protein CAWSPPGQEGTEAFF.

DNA for the CDR3: TGTGCCAGCACCCCCCAGGGGCGTAGGGATCAGCCCCAGCATTTT. Its translation: CASTPQGRRDQPQHF. The chain combines TRBV27 with TRBJ1-5; tentative D call: TRBD1 (6 bases). V lost 7 bases and J 5 bases, leaving 18 bases between the germline ends. Germline V gene lookup returns CDR1 MNHEY and CDR2 SMNVEV (reference sequence). The length of the CDR3 is 15 residues.

This sequence joins TRBV24-1 and TRBJ2-2; TRBD1 aligns across 10 bases. CDR3 size: 20 residues. In germline, CDR1 is KGHDR, CDR2 SFDVKD. The V and J ends lost 3 bases and 0 bases, in that order; junction bases with no gene match: 12. As DNA, the CDR3 is TGTGCCACCAGTGATCCCGGGACAGGGGTTAATTGGTCGAACACCGGGGAGCTGTTTTTT. Translation: CATSDPGTGVNWSNTGELFF.

CDR3 protein: CASSWGGGSRTDTQYF. DNA of the CDR3: TGTGCCAGCAGCTGGGGGGGCGGGAGTCGCACAGATACGCAGTATTTT. The V and J genes are TRBV5-4 and TRBJ2-3, with D perhaps matching TRBD2 (7 bases). The CDR3 has 16 residues. Trimming took 3 bases from V and 1 from J, leaving 15 bases between them. Germline loops: CDR1 SGHNT, CDR2 YYREEE (reference sequence). Complete variable domain (other parts from reference TRBV5-4 and TRBJ2-3): ETGVTQSPTHLIKTRGQQVTLRCSSQSGHNTVSWYQQALGQGPQFIFQYYREEENGRGNFPPRFSGLQFPNYSSELNVNALELDDSALYLCASSWGGGSRTDTQYFGPGTRLTVL.

J is TRBJ2-2 and V is TRBV6-1; 12 positions match TRBD2. The V and J ends lost 2 bases and 6 bases, in that order; junction bases with no gene match: 4. There are 16 residues in the CDR3. Germline CDR1 and CDR2: MNHNS and SASEGT. The CDR3 reads CASSELLAGGPGELFF. CDR3 sequence (DNA): TGTGCCAGCAGTGAACTGCTAGCGGGGGGGCCCGGGGAGCTGTTTTTT.

CDR3 sequence (DNA): TGTGCCAGCAGTTTAGGACAGGAGTCTGGAAACACCATATATTTT. This codes for CASSLGQESGNTIYF. The chain links TRBV28 to TRBJ1-3, with 7 bases aligning to TRBD1. Germline values: CDR1 MDHEN, CDR2 SYDVKM. This CDR3 spans 15 amino acids. V lost 2 bases to trimming and J lost 1 base; unmatched junction nucleotides: 2.

The gene calls are TRBV5-4 and TRBJ2-1; unclear D gene. The germline CDR1 and CDR2 sequences are SGHNT and YYREEE (reference sequence). Trimming shortened V by 3 bases and J by 6 bases, and 10 bases separated the two germline ends. The CDR3 has 13 amino acids. This CDR3 is CASSSPQSNEQFF. The CDR3 nucleotides are TGTGCCAGCAGCTCCCCACAGTCCAATGAGCAGTTCTTC.